The T cell receptor beta chain under discussion was sequenced for a study of T cell repertoires in cytomegalovirus infection. About the study: The public TCR beta signatures pointed to both CMV infection and matching HLA type. Study-wide results and caveats: CMV carriers having the relevant HLA were flagged by cumulative public TCR beta family frequency.

This clonotype has a count of ten or more. Its specificity is unknown. Germline-derived CDR1 and CDR2 are MDHEN and SYDVKM. This CDR3 is 14 amino acids long. Unmatched junction bases numbered 7, after V lost 8 bases and J lost 0 bases. TCRdb independently ran MiXCR on the reads; one entry per CDR3 protein. The repertoire includes 310,000 or so distinct CDR3 sequences, roughly 9.3% of them detected once, and around 2.4% sits in the top ten. The TCR originated in a human donor in good health (CMV status not recorded). Some clones in this sample may be carry-over from other donors' samples. The sample comprised PBMCs. The V gene is TRBV28, the J gene TRBJ2-7, with 7 nucleotides matching TRBD1. The CDR3 DNA is TGTGCCAGCGCACAGGGGTCCTCCTCCTACGAGCAGTACGTC. The encoded protein is CASAQGSSSYEQYV.